In its sample, the clone carrying this T cell receptor (beta chain) was seen a few times. Its antigen is not identified. TCRdb reanalysed the RACE reads using MiXCR and keeps one entry per CDR3 protein. The sample yields under 400,000 distinct CDR3 sequences, 4.5% to 5.5% seen once. As to time point: pre-sensitization, week 0. Treatment meaning: therapeutic diphenylcyclopropenone sensitization with weekly scalp DPC. Unfractionated whole blood yielded the extracted total RNA. The sample belongs to a study of human T cells and chemical hapten exposure. Study information: Diphenylcyclopropenone doses were given weekly to the scalps of patients across the roughly 24-week study.

Whole-study findings and limits: A positive correlation with patch test score was shown by PT1 expanded TCR counts.

The specimen comprised whole blood, sampled in connection with sensitization to the hapten diphenylcyclopropenone (DPC). The clonotype comes from a woman in her 50s with alopecia areata. Some clones in this sample may be carry-over from other donors' samples.

The CDR3: CASSLDSGAKTDTQYF. Written as DNA, the CDR3 is TGTGCCAGCAGCCTGGATAGCGGGGCGAAGACAGATACGCAGTATTTT. The rearrangement uses TRBV7-6 and TRBJ2-3, with 8 bases that match TRBD2. The CDR3 runs 16 residues. Losses at the gene ends were 5 bases for V and 3 bases for J; bases not matched to a gene: 10. CDR1 is SGHVS, CDR2 FNYEAQ, per germline.